This TCR beta chain was sequenced in a study of cytomegalovirus exposure and HLA in healthy donors. This clone was picked up a small number of times. Primers: 60 Vbeta forward and 13 Jbeta reverse. The data were produced by immunoSEQ multiplex PCR, yet TCRdb's version contains in-frame clones alone and is incomplete. The data contain about 55,000 clones, about 82% of them singletons. The trim removed 5 bases at V and 4 bases at J, leaving 5 bases unmatched. Germline V gene data show CDR1 as SEHNR and CDR2 as FQNEAQ (reference sequence). The CDR3 covers 14 residues. The rearrangement uses TRBV7-9 and TRBJ2-1; 7 bases are a match to TRBD2. This receptor was identified in a man under 40 in good health and CMV-seronegative. The sequencing sample was made of PBMCs. The CDR3 bases are TGTGCCAGCAGCCTCGGGGGGTCATACAATGAGCAGTTCTTC. Protein sequence: CASSLGGSYNEQFF.